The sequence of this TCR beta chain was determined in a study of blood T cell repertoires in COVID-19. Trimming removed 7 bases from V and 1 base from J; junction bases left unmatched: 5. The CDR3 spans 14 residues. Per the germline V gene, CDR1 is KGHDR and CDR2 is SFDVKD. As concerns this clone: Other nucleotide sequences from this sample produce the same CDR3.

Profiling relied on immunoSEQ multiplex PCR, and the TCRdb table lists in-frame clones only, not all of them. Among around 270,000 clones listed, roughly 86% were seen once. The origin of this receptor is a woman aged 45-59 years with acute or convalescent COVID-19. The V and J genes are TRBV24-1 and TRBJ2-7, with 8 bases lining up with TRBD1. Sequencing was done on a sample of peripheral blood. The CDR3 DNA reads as TGTGCCACCAGCAGGACAGGGCGGTCCTACGAGCAGTACTTC. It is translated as CATSRTGRSYEQYF.